This TCR beta chain is from a study of blood T cell repertoires in COVID-19. In the study overall: Acute-phase and convalescent COVID-19 samples originated in the United States, Italy and Spain.

This clone appeared a few times. Repertoires were generated with immunoSEQ multiplex PCR, while TCRdb's copy carries only in-frame clones and drops some. The table shows around 300,000 clones, with roughly 86% occurring only once. The CDR3 loop spans 13 amino acids. The ends were cut back, 4 bases at V and 6 bases at J, with 7 bases in the middle. From germline, CDR1 is KGHSY and CDR2 FQNENV. The chain recombines TRBV16 with TRBJ1-6; no firm D call. The receptor's source is a man aged 18-30 years with active or convalescent COVID-19. The source material was peripheral blood. Here the CDR3 reads CASSRSSNSPLHF. DNA for the CDR3: TGTGCCAGCAGCCGCTCCAGTAATTCACCCCTCCACTTT. The full variable domain, in which reference TRBV16 and TRBJ1-6 provide the parts outside the CDR3, is GEEVAQTPKHLVRGEGQKAKLYCAPIKGHSYVFWYQQVLKNEFKFLISFQNENVFDETGMPKERFSAKCLPNSPCSLEIQATKLEDSAVYFCASSRSSNSPLHFGNGTRLTVT.